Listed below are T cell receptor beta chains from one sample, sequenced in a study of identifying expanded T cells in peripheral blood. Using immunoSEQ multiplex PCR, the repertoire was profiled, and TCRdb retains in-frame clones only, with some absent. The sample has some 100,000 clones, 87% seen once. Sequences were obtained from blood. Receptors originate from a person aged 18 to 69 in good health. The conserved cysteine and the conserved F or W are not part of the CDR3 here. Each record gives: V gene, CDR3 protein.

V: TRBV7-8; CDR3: ASSLGPQPNLNNEQF
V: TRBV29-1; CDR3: SVTGRSQETQY
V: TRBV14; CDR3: ASSRSGSFHGYT
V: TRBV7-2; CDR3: ASSRVTYGYT
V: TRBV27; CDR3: ASSPIGTQSSYNEQF
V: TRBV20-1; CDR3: SARGLGAF
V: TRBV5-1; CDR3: ASMGGFDYGYT
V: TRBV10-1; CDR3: ASSTGRNQPQH
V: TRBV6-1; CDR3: ASNPGQGQGTQY
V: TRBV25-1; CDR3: ASSDQGNNQPQH
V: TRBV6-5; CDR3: ASSYIGQFYGYT
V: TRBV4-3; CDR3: ASSPTRQTPETQY
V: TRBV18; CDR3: ASSPRSGQYNSPLH
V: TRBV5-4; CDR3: ASSLGGLRGTEAF
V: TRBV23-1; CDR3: ASRLTGDRTDTQY
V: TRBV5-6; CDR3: ASSPDGTGNTIY
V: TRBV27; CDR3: ASSPGGGPSTDTQY
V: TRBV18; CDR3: ASSPRGAPLDEQF
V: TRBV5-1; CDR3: ASSWAPDEKLF
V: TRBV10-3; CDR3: AISESLAGGTNEQF
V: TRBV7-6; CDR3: ASSPRGTSVQETQY
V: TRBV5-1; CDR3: ASSLPESTGRRDTQY
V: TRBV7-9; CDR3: ASSSLGYPTGGELF
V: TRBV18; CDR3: ASSPMEGLNTEAF
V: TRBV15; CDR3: ATSRVSNIAPGQGPQAF
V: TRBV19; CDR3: ASRVRGSNQPQH
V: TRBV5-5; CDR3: ASSLAAGEGYT
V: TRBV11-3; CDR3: ASSSGTAHYEQY
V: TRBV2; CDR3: ASSELVGGGRKLF
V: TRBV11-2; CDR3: ASSPFTDTQY
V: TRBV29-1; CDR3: SVGPFDTGELF
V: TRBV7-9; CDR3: ASSSWMGTYNSPLH
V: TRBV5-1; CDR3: ASSLENRVREAF
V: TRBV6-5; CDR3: ASSYSIQGAWEQY
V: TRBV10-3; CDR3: AISSWGRRTGELF
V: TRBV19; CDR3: ASSPFRDRGQLHNIQY
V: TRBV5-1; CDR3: ASSLGDTVSYEQY
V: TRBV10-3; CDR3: ATKLASLSDTQY
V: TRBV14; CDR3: ASSQESGGPRSYNEQF
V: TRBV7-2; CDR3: ASSFSTGRNTIY